This T cell receptor (beta chain) was recorded in a study of identical twins. TCRdb passed the 5' RACE reads through MiXCR, listing each CDR3 protein once. The profile covers about 520,000 distinct CDR3 sequences, with 22% appearing a single time and around 0.9% taken by the ten largest. Germline V gene data show CDR1 as SGHRS and CDR2 as YFSETQ. This CDR3 has 14 amino acids. Trimming pared 4 bases from V and 3 bases from J, leaving 12 bases between. The sample was also linked to a second study, of T cells expressing NK-cell markers. That work states: CD8+ T cells in over five donors included dominant NKG2C+ clonotypes at roughly 1.0-8%. Clarity on HCMV specificity was lacking for the expanded NKG2C+ T cell clones.

The V call is TRBV5-1, the J call TRBJ2-3; D is unresolved. The sample comprised CD4+ T cells sorted from blood. The clonotype originates from a woman under 30 in good health. The CDR3 sequence: CASSREKGTDTQYF. The CDR3 DNA is TGCGCCAGCAGCCGCGAAAAAGGAACAGATACGCAGTATTTT.